Listed below are T cell receptor beta chains from one sample, sequenced in a study of neurological immune-mediated disorders. MiXCR was run by TCRdb on the 5' RACE reads, yielding one entry per CDR3 protein. The sample carries tens of thousands of distinct CDR3 sequences, roughly an eighth recorded once. Sequencing was performed on PBMCs. The origin of the receptors is a woman aged 45-65 years in good health. Both conserved end residues are part of each CDR3. The D gene is left open where the match is weak. A clone size is listed for some rows: how often the clone was seen (once, few, many), or a class if it is expanded.

NA	TRBV28	14	TRBJ2-3	NA	CASSLVSSTDTQYF	TGTGCCAGCAGTTTAGTTTCCAGCACAGATACGCAGTATTTT
NA	TRBV6-5	12	TRBJ1-1	many	CASSLRGSEAFF	TGTGCCAGCAGTCTACGAGGTTCTGAAGCTTTCTTT
TRBD2	TRBV5-1	15	TRBJ2-1	many	CASRPRTSGKHEQFF	TGCGCCAGCAGACCGAGGACTAGCGGGAAACATGAGCAGTTCTTC
NA	TRBV20-1	15	TRBJ2-1	many	CSARDSASSYNEQFF	TGCAGTGCCCGGGACTCGGCAAGCTCCTACAATGAGCAGTTCTTC
NA	TRBV6-5	14	TRBJ1-3	many	CASRPGVSGNTIYF	TGTGCCAGCAGACCGGGGGTCTCTGGAAACACCATATATTTT
TRBD2	TRBV29-1	14	TRBJ2-1	medium-sized	CSSDGLAGVDEQFF	TGCAGCTCGGACGGACTAGCGGGTGTTGATGAGCAGTTCTTC
NA	TRBV20-1	15	TRBJ1-6	NA	CSARGQLGYNSPLHF	TGCAGTGCTAGAGGGCAGTTGGGCTATAATTCACCCCTCCACTTT
NA	TRBV28	14	TRBJ1-2	many	CASSSSTDTYGYTF	TGTGCCAGCAGTTCCTCGACAGACACTTACGGCTACACCTTC
NA	TRBV7-3	15	TRBJ1-1	many	CASSLTAPPGTEAFF	TGTGCCAGCAGCTTAACGGCCCCCCCGGGCACTGAAGCTTTCTTT
NA	TRBV28	13	TRBJ2-1	NA	CASSSTIPAAEFF	TGTGCCAGCAGTTCCACTATCCCCGCGGCGGAGTTCTTC
NA	TRBV28	14	TRBJ1-5	once	CASTRGWGSQPQHF	TGTGCCAGCACCCGAGGATGGGGGAGTCAGCCCCAGCATTTT
TRBD1	TRBV5-1	10	TRBJ2-1	few	CASPDRGKFF	TGCGCCAGCCCTGACAGGGGAAAGTTCTTC
NA	TRBV20-1	11	TRBJ2-7	few	CSASFGEEQYF	TGCAGTGCTAGTTTCGGGGAAGAGCAGTACTTC
TRBD2	TRBV9	14	TRBJ2-3	many	CASARGGAEDTQYF	TGTGCCAGCGCGCGCGGGGGGGCGGAAGATACGCAGTATTTT
TRBD2	TRBV20-1	16	TRBJ2-1	many	CSAASAGGGEYNEQFF	TGCAGTGCCGCATCGGCGGGGGGAGGGGAGTACAATGAGCAGTTCTTC
TRBD2	TRBV20-1	14	TRBJ2-3	many	CSALAGEKADTQYF	TGCAGTGCTCTAGCGGGAGAGAAGGCAGATACGCAGTATTTT
NA	TRBV12-3/TRBV12-4	15	TRBJ2-3	many	CASNLGQLFPDTQYF	TGTGCCAGCAACCTTGGGCAGCTTTTTCCAGATACGCAGTATTTT
TRBD2	TRBV4-2	15	TRBJ2-4	NA	CASQDPGGGKNIQYF	TGTGCCAGCCAAGATCCGGGCGGGGGCAAAAACATTCAGTACTTC
NA	TRBV5-1	13	TRBJ2-7	many	CASSPEAAYEQYF	TGCGCCAGCAGCCCGGAGGCGGCGTACGAGCAGTACTTC
TRBD1	TRBV5-1	14	TRBJ1-3	many	CASSTGGHGNTIYF	TGCGCCAGCAGCACAGGGGGCCATGGAAACACCATATATTTT
NA	TRBV20-1	11	TRBJ2-5	many	CSANRVETQYF	TGCAGTGCTAACAGGGTAGAGACCCAGTACTTC
NA	TRBV12-5	15	TRBJ1-2	many	CASGLVPAGGYGYTF	TGTGCTAGTGGTTTGGTACCCGCTGGCGGGTATGGCTACACCTTC
TRBD1	TRBV5-1	17	TRBJ1-2	many	CASSSGSGGIPNYGYTF	TGCGCCAGCAGCTCTGGGTCAGGGGGCATCCCTAACTATGGCTACACCTTC
NA	TRBV7-9	15	TRBJ2-5	many	CASSPGDPLQETQYF	TGTGCCAGCAGCCCTGGGGACCCTCTACAAGAGACCCAGTACTTC
NA	TRBV5-1	14	TRBJ1-1	many	CASSLAVSVPEAFF	TGCGCCAGCAGCTTGGCCGTTTCCGTACCTGAAGCTTTCTTT
TRBD2	TRBV29-1	13	TRBJ2-1	many	CSARDYSYNEQFF	TGCAGCGCCCGGGACTACTCCTACAATGAGCAGTTCTTC